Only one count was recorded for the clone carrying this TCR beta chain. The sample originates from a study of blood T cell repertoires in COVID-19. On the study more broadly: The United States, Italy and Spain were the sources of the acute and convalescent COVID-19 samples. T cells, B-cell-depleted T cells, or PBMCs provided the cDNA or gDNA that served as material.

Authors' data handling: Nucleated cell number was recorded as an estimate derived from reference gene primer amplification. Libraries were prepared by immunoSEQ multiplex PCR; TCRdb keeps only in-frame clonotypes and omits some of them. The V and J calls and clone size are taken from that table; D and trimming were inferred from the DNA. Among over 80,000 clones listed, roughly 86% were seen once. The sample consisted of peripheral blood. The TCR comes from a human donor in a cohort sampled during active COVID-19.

Here the CDR3 reads CASSSNSGSSYNEQFF. As DNA, the CDR3 is TGTGCCAGCAGCTCCAATAGCGGGAGCTCCTACAATGAGCAGTTCTTC. The J gene is TRBJ2-1, the V gene TRBV5-4; 9 bases map to TRBD2. This CDR3 region has 16 residues. With V trimmed by 3 bases and J by 0 bases, 4 bases remained unmatched. CDR1 and CDR2 from the germline V gene are SGHNT and YYREEE (reference sequence).